This passage covers 10 T cell receptor beta chains from one sample sequenced in a study of blood T cell repertoires in COVID-19. TCRdb keeps only in-frame clones here, not all; method: immunoSEQ multiplex PCR. Of tens of thousands of clones listed, roughly 87% were seen once; the top ten hold about 3.6%. The material sequenced was peripheral blood. The receptors shown here come from a middle-aged man with COVID-19, enrolled during active disease.

The chain combines TRBV7-9 with TRBJ2-7, with TRBD1 matching over 9 bases. The CDR3 extends over 14 amino acids. Trimming at V came to 5 bases and at J to 6 bases, leaving 8 bases not matched to a gene. Germline lookup yields CDR1 SEHNR and CDR2 FQNEAQ (reference sequence). CDR3 bases: TGTGCCAGCAGCACCGGGACAGGGTATTCCGAGCAGTACTTC. Translation: CASSTGTGYSEQYF.

This clone was counted once. The rearrangement joins TRBV30 to TRBJ2-2, with TRBD2 identical over 8 bases. Looked up from germline, CDR1 is GTSNPN and CDR2 is SVGIG (reference sequence). The CDR3 is 14 residues long. Losses at the gene ends were 2 bases for V and 6 bases for J; bases not matched to a gene: 5. CDR3 sequence: CAWSLSGSSGELFF. As DNA, the CDR3 is TGTGCCTGGAGTTTAAGCGGGAGTTCCGGGGAGCTGTTTTTT.

V and J are TRBV5-1 and TRBJ2-7, with D maybe TRBD1 (6 bases). The CDR3 length is 12 residues. Trimming removed 3 bases from V and 6 bases from J, with 10 bases in between. The germline CDR1 and CDR2 sequences are SGHRS and YFSETQ. The CDR3 loop is CASSSQGTEQYF. The CDR3 DNA reads TGCGCCAGCAGCTCTCAGGGGACCGAGCAGTACTTC.

The rearrangement links TRBV4-1 to TRBJ2-3; 10 bases line up with TRBD2. The CDR3 totals 18 residues. The germline V gene has CDR1 MGHRA and CDR2 YSYEKL. J lost 6 bases, V lost 0 bases, and 12 bases had no gene match. The CDR3 DNA is TGCGCCAGCAGCCAAGACGCCCAGCGGGGGGGTGTAGGGGATACGCAGTATTTT. Amino acid sequence: CASSQDAQRGGVGDTQYF.

The chain links TRBV11-1 to TRBJ2-7, with 7 bases matching TRBD2. The trim removed 5 bases at V and 1 base at J, leaving 5 bases unmatched. Germline-derived CDR1 and CDR2 are SGHAT and FQDESV (reference sequence). This CDR3 is built from 14 residues. CDR3 sequence reads: CASSPWGGSYEQYF. The CDR3 nucleotides read TGTGCCAGCAGCCCCTGGGGGGGGTCCTACGAGCAGTACTTC.

The chain employs TRBV18 and TRBJ2-3, with 9 positions matching TRBD1. This CDR3 is 15 amino acids long. CDR1 is KGHSH, CDR2 LQKENI, per germline. Trimming took 8 bases from V and 2 from J; bases not matched to a gene: 8. CDR3 DNA: TGTGCCAGCGACGGAGGACAGGGGTTCACAGATACGCAGTATTTT. Its translation is CASDGGQGFTDTQYF.

The rearrangement uses TRBV19 and TRBJ1-4; D call uncertain. Germline assignment: CDR1 LNHDA and CDR2 SQIVND (reference sequence). CDR3 length: 14 amino acids. Trimming cost V 5 bases and J 0 bases, with 7 bases left between them. CDR3 bases: TGTGCCAGTAGTGACACAGCAACTAATGAAAAACTGTTTTTT. The encoded protein is CASSDTATNEKLFF.

The chain couples TRBV2 to TRBJ1-2, with D possibly being TRBD1 (5 bases). CDR3 length equals 13 residues. The germline gives CDR1 SNHLY, CDR2 FYNNEI. V shed 2 bases and J shed 5 bases, with 9 bases lying between them. CDR3 in DNA: TGTGCCAGCAGTGAACGGGGGAAATATGGCTACACCTTC. As protein: CASSERGKYGYTF.

This rearrangement joins TRBV27 to TRBJ2-7, with TRBD2 matching 10 bases. CDR1 and CDR2 from the germline V gene are MNHEY and SMNVEV (reference sequence). V lost 7 bases and J lost 3; bases outside the gene matches: 18. CDR3 length: 18 amino acids. CDR3 protein: CASKIEGTSARSRYEQYF. CDR3 nucleotides: TGTGCCAGCAAAATAGAGGGGACTAGCGCCCGAAGCCGCTACGAGCAGTACTTC.

The chain couples TRBV2 to TRBJ2-1; 10 positions agree with TRBD1. The V gene's germline CDR1 is SNHLY and CDR2 FYNNEI. The CDR3 loop spans 18 amino acids. The V gene end was trimmed by 6 bases and the J gene end by 0 bases; junction bases not matched to a gene: 11. The CDR3 bases are TGTGCCAGCAGGTCCGATGGGACAGGGGTCTCCTCCTACAATGAGCAGTTCTTC. Its translation: CASRSDGTGVSSYNEQFF.